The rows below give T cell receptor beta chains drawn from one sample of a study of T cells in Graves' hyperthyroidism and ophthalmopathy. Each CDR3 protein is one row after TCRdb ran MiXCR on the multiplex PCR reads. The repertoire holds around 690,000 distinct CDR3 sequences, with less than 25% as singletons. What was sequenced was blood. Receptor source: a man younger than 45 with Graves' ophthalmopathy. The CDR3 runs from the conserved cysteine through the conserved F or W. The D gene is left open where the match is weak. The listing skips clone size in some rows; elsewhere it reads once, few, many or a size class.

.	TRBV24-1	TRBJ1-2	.	TGTGCCACCAGTGACCAACGACCGGAAAGAGGCTACACCTTC	CATSDQRPERGYTF
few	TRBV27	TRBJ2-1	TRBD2	TGTGCCAGCCTTCACGCTAGCGGGAGTGGGGAGCAGTTCTTC	CASLHASGSGEQFF
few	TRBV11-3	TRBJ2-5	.	TGTGCCAGCAGCTTAGAGCCCGCGGGCTACCAAGAGACCCAGTACTTC	CASSLEPAGYQETQYF
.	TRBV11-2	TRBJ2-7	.	TGTGCCAGCAGCTTAGTCGGGACTTCGGTACGGGAGCAGCACTTC	CASSLVGTSVREQHF
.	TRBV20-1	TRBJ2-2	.	TGCAGTGCTCGAGGGGGAGGGTCCCGGGAGCTGTTTTTT	CSARGGGSRELFF
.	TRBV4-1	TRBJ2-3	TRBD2	TGCGCCAGCAGCCAAGATCCTAGCGGATACACAGATACGCAGTATTTT	CASSQDPSGYTDTQYF
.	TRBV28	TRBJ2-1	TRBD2	TGTGCCAGCGATGGAGCGGGAGTGTCCTACAATGAGCAGTTCTTC	CASDGAGVSYNEQFF
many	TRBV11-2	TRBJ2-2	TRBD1	TGTGCCAGCAGCTTAAAGGGGACAGTTTACACCGGGGAGCTGTTTTTT	CASSLKGTVYTGELFF
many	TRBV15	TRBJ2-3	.	TGTGCCACCAGCAGAGATCTCGCCAGCACAGATACGCAGTATTTT	CATSRDLASTDTQYF
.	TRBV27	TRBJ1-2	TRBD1	TGTGCCAGCAGGCCAAGCTCGCAGGGGGTCTATGGCTACACCTTC	CASRPSSQGVYGYTF
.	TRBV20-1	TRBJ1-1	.	TGCAGTGTTCAGGACGGTCCTGGAGCTTTCTTT	CSVQDGPGAFF
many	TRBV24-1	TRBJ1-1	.	TGTGCCACCAGTGACGGGATTGACGCTGGTTCTGAAGCTTTCTTT	CATSDGIDAGSEAFF
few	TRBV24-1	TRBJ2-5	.	TGTGCCACCAGTGATTCCGGGACAGGCCGGGGGGCCCAGTACTTC	CATSDSGTGRGAQYF
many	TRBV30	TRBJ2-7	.	TGTGCCTGGAGTAAAGACAGTGCGGTCTACGAGCAGTACTTC	CAWSKDSAVYEQYF
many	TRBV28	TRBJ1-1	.	TGTGCCAGCAGTTTAGAGGGGGAGGACACTGAAGCTTTCTTT	CASSLEGEDTEAFF
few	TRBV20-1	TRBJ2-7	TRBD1	TGCAGTGCTAGAGAGCGGGGACAGGGACGCTACGAGCAGTACTTC	CSARERGQGRYEQYF
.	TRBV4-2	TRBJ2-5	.	TGTGCCAGCAGCTTCTACTGGGGGGAACAAGAGACCCAGTACTTC	CASSFYWGEQETQYF
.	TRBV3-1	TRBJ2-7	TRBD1	TGTGCCAGCAGCCTAAACCAGGGGGCGCAGGCTTACGAGCAGTACTTC	CASSLNQGAQAYEQYF
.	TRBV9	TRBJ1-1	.	TGTGCCAGCAGCGCCAGACAGTCAATGAACACTGAAGCTTTCTTT	CASSARQSMNTEAFF
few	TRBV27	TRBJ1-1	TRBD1	TGTGCCAGCAGTCCTCTAGGGACAGGGAACACTGAAGCTTTCTTT	CASSPLGTGNTEAFF
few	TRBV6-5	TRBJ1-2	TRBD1	TGTGCCAGCAGTTACTGGGACAGCACCTCGGGCTACACCTTC	CASSYWDSTSGYTF
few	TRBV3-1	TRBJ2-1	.	TGTGCCAGCAGCCAAGAAGCCTACAATGAGCAGTTCTTC	CASSQEAYNEQFF
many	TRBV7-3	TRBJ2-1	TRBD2	TGTGCCAGCAGCCGTCAACCGGGACTAGCGGACAATGAGCAGTTCTTC	CASSRQPGLADNEQFF
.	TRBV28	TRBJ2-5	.	TGTGCCAGCAGTAGTAGGAGGTATCAAGAGACCCAGTACTTC	CASSSRRYQETQYF
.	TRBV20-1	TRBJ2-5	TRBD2	TGCAGTGCTAGGAGACTAGCGGGAGGGGGAAAGGGAGAGACCCAGTACTTC	CSARRLAGGGKGETQYF
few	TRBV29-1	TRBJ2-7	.	TGCAGCGTCGCCGGGACGGCTTCCTACGAGCAGTACTTC	CSVAGTASYEQYF
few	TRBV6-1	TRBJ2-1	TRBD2	TGTGCCAGCACAGGAGCGGGAGGGCCTTACAATGAGCAGTTCTTC	CASTGAGGPYNEQFF
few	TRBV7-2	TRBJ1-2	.	TGTGCCAGCAGCTCCGGGACGACGGGTGGCTATGGCTACACCTTC	CASSSGTTGGYGYTF
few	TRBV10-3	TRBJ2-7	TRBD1	TGTGCCATCAGTGAGTCGATATTCTCGGGGGACAGGGGAACCTACGAGCAGTACTTC	CAISESIFSGDRGTYEQYF
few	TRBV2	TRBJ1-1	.	TGTGCCAGCAGTGAAAAGGACTTAATGAACACTGAAGCTTTCTTT	CASSEKDLMNTEAFF
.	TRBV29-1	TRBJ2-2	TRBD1	TGCAGCGTGAGATGGGACAGTCTCACCGGGGAGCTGTTTTTT	CSVRWDSLTGELFF
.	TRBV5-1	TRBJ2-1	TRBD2	TGCGCCAGCAGCTCTTTACTAGCGGGAGGTGAGAATGAGCAGTTCTTC	CASSSLLAGGENEQFF
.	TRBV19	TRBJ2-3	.	TGTGCCAGTAGTATCAAGCAGCTCACAGATACGCAGTATTTT	CASSIKQLTDTQYF
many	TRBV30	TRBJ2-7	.	TGTGCCTGGAGTGTACCGCGGCTAGTTGACGAGCAGTACTTC	CAWSVPRLVDEQYF
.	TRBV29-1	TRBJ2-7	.	TGCAGCGCCCGACAGGACCCCTACGAGCAGTACTTC	CSARQDPYEQYF
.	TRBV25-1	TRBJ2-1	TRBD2	TGTGCCAGCAGTTCGTCGGCTAGCGGGTCGGGGTCCTACAATGAGCAGTTCTTC	CASSSSASGSGSYNEQFF
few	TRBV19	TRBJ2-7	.	TGTGCCAGTAGTAGACCCGGGCGGAACGAGCAGTACTTC	CASSRPGRNEQYF
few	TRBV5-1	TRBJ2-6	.	TGCGCCAGCAGCTTGGATTCAGCAGAAGCTGGGGCCAACGTCCTGACTTTC	CASSLDSAEAGANVLTF
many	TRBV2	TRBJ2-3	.	TGTGCCAGCAGCGGGGCCAGTAGCACAGATACGCAGTATTTT	CASSGASSTDTQYF
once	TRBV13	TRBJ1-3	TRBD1	TGTGCCAGCAGCTTCCGACAGGGTTCGGCAAACACCATATATTTT	CASSFRQGSANTIYF
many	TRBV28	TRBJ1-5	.	TGTGCCAGCAGTTTCCTGGGTTACCAGCCCCAGCATTTT	CASSFLGYQPQHF
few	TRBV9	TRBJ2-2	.	TGTGCCAGCAGCGTAAGACGTGGCGGGGAGCTGTTTTTT	CASSVRRGGELFF
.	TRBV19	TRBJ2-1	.	TGTGCCAGTAGTATAGGGGCGGGCGGCTCCTACAATGAGCAGTTCTTC	CASSIGAGGSYNEQFF
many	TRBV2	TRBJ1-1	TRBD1	TGTGCCAGCAGCGCCACAGGGGGCATGAACACTGAAGCTTTCTTT	CASSATGGMNTEAFF
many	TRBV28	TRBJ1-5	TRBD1	TGTGCCAGCAGTTATACGAAGGGACAGGGAATTCAACAGCCCCAGCATTTT	CASSYTKGQGIQQPQHF
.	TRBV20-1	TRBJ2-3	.	TGCAGTGCTAGAGCCGCCGGGACCGCGTCTGGCAATCAGCCCCAGTATTTT	CSARAAGTASGNQPQYF
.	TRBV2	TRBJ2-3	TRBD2	TGTGCCAGCAGCCTCAGCGGGAGTGGACGCGATACGCAGTATTTT	CASSLSGSGRDTQYF
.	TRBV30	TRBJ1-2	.	TGTGCCTGGACCGTGGGGGGCACGGGCGGCTACACCTTC	CAWTVGGTGGYTF
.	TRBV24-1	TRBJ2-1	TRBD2	TGTGCCACCAGTGGCCCAACTAGCGGGGGATCCTACAATGAGCAGTTCTTC	CATSGPTSGGSYNEQFF
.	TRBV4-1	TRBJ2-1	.	TGCGCCAGCAGCCATCGGACGGGCAATGAGCAGTTCTTC	CASSHRTGNEQFF
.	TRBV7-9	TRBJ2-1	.	TGTGCCAGCAGCTTAGAGAAGTGGGACTCCCGGATCAATGAGCAGTTCTTC	CASSLEKWDSRINEQFF
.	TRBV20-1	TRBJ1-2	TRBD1	TGCAGTGCTAGAGATGACAGGGATGGAGGTCGGCGGGCTAACTATGGCTACACCTTC	CSARDDRDGGRRANYGYTF
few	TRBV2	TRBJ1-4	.	TGTGCCAGCAAGGCAGGGAGTAATGAAAAACTGTTTTTT	CASKAGSNEKLFF
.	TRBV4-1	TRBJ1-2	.	TGCGCCAGCAGCCAAGTGGGCCGTCATGATGGCTACACCTTC	CASSQVGRHDGYTF
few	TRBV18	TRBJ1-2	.	TGTGCCAGCTCCCCGGGAGATAACTATGGCTACACCTTC	CASSPGDNYGYTF
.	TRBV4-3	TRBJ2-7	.	TGCGTCAGCAGCCTGTCTCCGACCTACGAGCAGTACTTC	CVSSLSPTYEQYF
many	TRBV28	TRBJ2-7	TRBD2	TGTGCAATAGGCGGTAGCGGGAGTTCCTACGAGCAGTACTTC	CAIGGSGSSYEQYF
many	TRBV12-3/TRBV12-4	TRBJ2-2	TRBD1	TGTGCCAGCAGCCTCAACAGGGGGTACACCGGGGAGCTGTTTTTT	CASSLNRGYTGELFF
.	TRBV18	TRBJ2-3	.	TGTGCCAGCTCACCCACCCTGGGGCTCACAGATACGCAGTATTTT	CASSPTLGLTDTQYF
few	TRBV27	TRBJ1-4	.	TGTGCCAGCACTTCCGGGCCCCGAAATGAAAAACTGTTTTTT	CASTSGPRNEKLFF